Listed here are 27 T cell receptor beta chains from one sample, sequenced in a study of blood T cell repertoires in COVID-19 (dated by TCRdb to 2020 to 2021). Library prep was done by the immunoSEQ multiplex PCR assay. The table comes from immuneACCESS by way of TCRdb, which keeps in-frame sequences with V and J called. Part of the clones is missing from these tables; in studies checked, under half for an unresolved V gene and the rest for unknown reasons. This sample lists around 260,000 clones; about nine tenths were detected once. The ten most abundant clones make up approximately 3% of the sample. Sequenced material: peripheral blood. The source of these receptors is a woman in her 30s with active or convalescent COVID-19.

The chain carries TRBV7-3 and TRBJ1-3, with D unresolved. Trimming removed 0 bases at V and 7 bases at J, with 10 bases between. The germline CDR1 and CDR2 sequences are SGHTA and FQGTGA. This CDR3 spans 14 amino acids. The DNA of the CDR3 is TGTGCCAGCAGCTTAACGTCTGCGGGGAACACCATATATTTT. This sequence encodes CASSLTSAGNTIYF. Together with reference TRBV7-3 and TRBJ1-3, the CDR3 gives the full variable domain: GAGVSQTPSNKVTEKGKYVELRCDPISGHTALYWYRQSLGQGPEFLIYFQGTGAADDSGLPNDRFFAVRPEGSVSTLKIQRTERGDSAVYLCASSLTSAGNTIYFGEGSWLTVV.

The CDR3 loop reads CASSVTGTGEGYGYTF. CDR3 coding DNA: TGTGCCAGCAGTGTAACAGGGACAGGGGAGGGCTATGGCTACACCTTC. The genes are TRBV25-1 and TRBJ1-2; 10 positions agree with TRBD1. The V gene's germline CDR1 is MGHDK and CDR2 SYGVNS. Trimming at V came to 4 bases and at J to 4 bases, leaving 9 bases not matched to a gene. The CDR3 has 16 residues.

The chain couples TRBV5-6 to TRBJ2-7; D is perhaps TRBD1 (5 bases). With 4 bases removed from V and 2 bases from J, the gap between germline ends came to 10 bases. There are 13 residues in the CDR3. CDR1 and CDR2 from the germline V gene are SGHDT and YYEEEE. CDR3 loop: CASSDQTAYEQYF. CDR3 nucleotides: TGTGCCAGCAGCGATCAGACAGCCTACGAGCAGTACTTC.

The chain joins TRBV25-1 to TRBJ2-7, with 12 bases aligning to TRBD1. Germline V gene data show CDR1 as MGHDK and CDR2 as SYGVNS. J gave up 3 bases and V 9 bases, and 18 bases lay outside the gene matches. The CDR3 runs to 18 residues. CDR3 DNA: TGTGCCAGTTCGAATCCGGGACAGGGGGCCAACGCAAACTACGAGCAGTACTTC. Translating gives CASSNPGQGANANYEQYF.

The chain recombines TRBV19 with TRBJ1-1; 8 nucleotides line up with TRBD1. The CDR3 covers 16 residues. CDR1 LNHDA and CDR2 SQIVND come from the germline V gene (reference sequence). J gave up 5 bases and V 1 base, and 9 bases lay outside the gene matches. Here the CDR3 reads CASSIGSGGTRTEAFF. The DNA for the CDR3 is TGTGCCAGTAGTATAGGATCAGGGGGCACGAGGACTGAAGCTTTCTTT.

V usage is TRBV7-2 and J usage is TRBJ1-1; D remains ambiguous. CDR1 is SGHTA, CDR2 FQGNSA, per germline. This CDR3 has 13 residues. With 3 bases removed from V and 1 base from J, the gap between germline ends came to 6 bases. This CDR3 reads CASSLRRNTEAFF. The CDR3 coding sequence is TGTGCCAGCAGCTTGAGGAGGAACACTGAAGCTTTCTTT. The variable domain in full, with the rest retrieved from reference TRBV7-2 and TRBJ1-1, is GAGVSQSPSNKVTEKGKDVELRCDPISGHTALYWYRQSLGQGLEFLIYFQGNSAPDKSGLPSDRFSAERTGGSVSTLTIQRTQQEDSAVYLCASSLRRNTEAFFGQGTRLTVV.

CDR3 sequence reads: CASSSGIEAFF. CDR3 sequence (DNA): TGTGCCAGCAGCTCAGGGATTGAAGCTTTCTTT. This sequence joins TRBV12-3 or TRBV12-4 and TRBJ1-1, with a weak D call TRBD1 (5 bases). The length of the CDR3 is 11 residues. V was shortened by 6 bases and J by 7 bases, with 9 bases between the two germline ends.

V usage is TRBV18 and J usage is TRBJ1-2; TRBD1 is a possible D gene (6 bases). CDR3 length equals 16 residues. V dropped 4 bases and J dropped 8 bases, with 23 bases sitting between them. The germline gives CDR1 KGHSH, CDR2 LQKENI. The CDR3 DNA sequence: TGTGCCAGCTCACGACGGACAGTTTTCCCATCCGAGGGCTACACCTTC. The encoded protein is CASSRRTVFPSEGYTF.

This chain joins TRBV12-3 or TRBV12-4 and TRBJ1-4; unclear D gene. V gave up 2 bases and J gave up 8 bases, with 6 bases separating them. The CDR3 length is 12 residues. In DNA, the CDR3 is TGTGCCAGCAGTTTATCCGGGGAAAAACTGTTTTTT. It encodes CASSLSGEKLFF.

This clone was detected once. V is TRBV7-3 and J is TRBJ1-3; TRBD1 agrees at 7 bases. This CDR3 comprises 16 residues. V was clipped by 5 bases and J by 2 bases; unmatched bases: 9. Germline CDR1 SGHTA, CDR2 FQGTGA. CDR3 DNA: TGTGCCAGCAGCCCTCTAGGGGGCCAAGCTGGAAACACCATATATTTT. It codes for CASSPLGGQAGNTIYF.

Only one count was recorded for this clone. The V gene is TRBV6-5, the J gene TRBJ2-5, with 11 positions matching TRBD1. V lost 5 bases and J lost 5; bases outside the gene matches: 4. Germline V CDR1 and CDR2: MNHEY, SVGAGI. This CDR3 has 14 residues. DNA for the CDR3: TGTGCCAGCAGTCGCCGGGACAGGGGGGAGACCCAGTACTTC. It is translated as CASSRRDRGETQYF.

This clone was counted a single time. The chain recombines TRBV19 with TRBJ2-1, with TRBD2 identical over 8 bases. From germline, CDR1 is LNHDA and CDR2 SQIVND (reference sequence). This CDR3 is built from 17 residues. Losses at the gene ends were 6 bases for V and 7 bases for J; bases not matched to a gene: 17. DNA of the CDR3: TGTGCCAGTAGCTTTCACATGCCCGGGGGGGCCAGAAATGAGCAGTTCTTC. Translated: CASSFHMPGGARNEQFF.

This chain links TRBV28 with TRBJ2-7, with 7 bases lining up with TRBD1. Germline trimming cut 6 bases from V and 3 bases from J; bases unmatched to any gene: 8. The CDR3 loop spans 14 amino acids. Germline V gives CDR1 MDHEN, CDR2 SYDVKM. DNA of the CDR3: TGTGCCAGCAGACCCCCGGGACAGCACTACGAGCAGTACTTC. Encoded protein: CASRPPGQHYEQYF.

The V gene is TRBV24-1, the J gene TRBJ1-2; D not resolved. V was trimmed by 4 bases and J by 7 bases, leaving 12 bases between them. Per germline, CDR1 KGHDR and CDR2 SFDVKD. The CDR3 sequence is 13 residues long. This CDR3 reads CATSDGLRGGYTF. CDR3 DNA sequence: TGTGCCACCAGTGACGGACTCCGAGGTGGCTACACCTTC.

This clone has only one observation. The chain combines TRBV5-1 with TRBJ2-3; 10 bases align to TRBD1. CDR3 length: 16 residues. Germline CDR1 is SGHRS and CDR2 is YFSETQ. V lost 3 bases, J lost 1 base, and 5 bases stayed unmatched. The CDR3 sequence: CASSSGTGEGTDTQYF. In DNA, the CDR3 is TGCGCCAGCAGCTCGGGGACAGGGGAAGGCACAGATACGCAGTATTTT.

The J gene is TRBJ2-1, the V gene TRBV10-1; TRBD1 might be the D (5 bases). Germline V lookup: CDR1 WNHNN, CDR2 SYGVQD (reference sequence). This CDR3 has 13 residues. The ends were cut back, 3 bases at V and 9 bases at J, with 12 bases in the middle. Written as DNA, the CDR3 is TGCGCCAGCAGTGAACCAGGGTATGGTGAGCAGTTCTTC. Protein product: CASSEPGYGEQFF.

The rearrangement links TRBV5-4 to TRBJ2-1; 16 positions agree with TRBD2. The CDR3 spans 17 residues. The J segment lost 8 bases and the V segment lost 4 bases, leaving 9 bases of the junction unmatched. Germline CDR1 and CDR2: SGHNT and YYREEE (reference sequence). The CDR3 region has the DNA TGTGCCAGCAGCCCGGGACTAGCGGGGGGGAGCTGGGATGAGCAGTTCTTC. Translated, it gives CASSPGLAGGSWDEQFF.

This clone was seen a few times. The genes are TRBV10-3 and TRBJ1-3; D perhaps matches TRBD1 (5 bases). Deletions cut 4 bases from V and 0 bases from J, with 16 bases between. The CDR3 consists of 17 residues. The germline gives CDR1 ENHRY, CDR2 SYGVKD. The CDR3 region is CAISGSGSSISGNTIYF. The CDR3 nucleotides read TGTGCCATCAGTGGTTCAGGGTCCTCGATCTCTGGAAACACCATATATTTT.

The genes are TRBV6-5 and TRBJ1-2, with D possibly being TRBD1 (5 bases). V shed 8 bases and J shed 0 bases, with 7 bases lying between them. The germline V gene encodes CDR1 MNHEY and CDR2 SVGAGI. The CDR3 loop spans 12 amino acids. As DNA, the CDR3 is TGTGCCAGCCAGACAGCTAACTATGGCTACACCTTC. Translated: CASQTANYGYTF.

The chain is built from TRBV27 and TRBJ1-1; no reliable D call. V dropped 10 bases and J dropped 4 bases, with 19 bases sitting between them. Germline V CDR1 and CDR2: MNHEY, SMNVEV (reference sequence). The CDR3 is 14 residues long. CDR3 nucleotides: TGTGCCACCGATCCTCGGGATTTCGGCACTGAAGCTTTCTTT. Its translation: CATDPRDFGTEAFF.

The genes are TRBV27 and TRBJ2-3; 8 nucleotides line up with TRBD1. V was pared by 9 bases and J by 2 bases, with 10 bases of the junction left unmatched. Germline lookup yields CDR1 MNHEY and CDR2 SMNVEV (reference sequence). CDR3 length equals 15 residues. CDR3 sequence (DNA): TGTGCCAGTACCTGGGACAGGACCTTCACAGATACGCAGTATTTT. The encoded protein is CASTWDRTFTDTQYF.

The chain combines TRBV7-3 with TRBJ1-2, with D possibly being TRBD1 (6 bases). Trimming pared 1 base from V and 3 bases from J, leaving 15 bases between. The CDR3 has 16 amino acids. Per germline, CDR1 SGHTA and CDR2 FQGTGA. The CDR3 loop reads CASSLILQGQDYGYTF. CDR3 in DNA: TGTGCCAGCAGCTTAATTTTGCAGGGGCAGGACTATGGCTACACCTTC. Filled out from reference TRBV7-3 and TRBJ1-2, the complete variable domain reads GAGVSQTPSNKVTEKGKYVELRCDPISGHTALYWYRQSLGQGPEFLIYFQGTGAADDSGLPNDRFFAVRPEGSVSTLKIQRTERGDSAVYLCASSLILQGQDYGYTFGSGTRLTVV.

The chain combines TRBV11-3 with TRBJ2-2, with D tentatively TRBD2 (5 bases). Per the germline V gene, CDR1 is SGHNT and CDR2 is YENEEA. V gave up 3 bases and J gave up 5 bases, with 7 bases separating them. The CDR3 has 13 residues. CDR3 DNA sequence: TGTGCCAGCAGCTTCGGGGTTACCGGGGAGCTGTTTTTT. Protein: CASSFGVTGELFF.

This sequence joins TRBV7-2 and TRBJ2-3; a possible D gene is TRBD2 (5 bases). The ends were cut back, 2 bases at V and 6 bases at J, with 12 bases in the middle. This CDR3 contains 14 residues. The germline V gene has CDR1 SGHTA and CDR2 FQGNSA. CDR3 bases: TGTGCCAGCAGCTTAAGGACTGGGCAGGATACGCAGTATTTT. Translating gives CASSLRTGQDTQYF.

Written as DNA, the CDR3 is TGTGCCAGCAGCTTAGGCAGACAGGGGCGAACTTTTGATACGCAGTATTTT. Its protein is CASSLGRQGRTFDTQYF. The J gene is TRBJ2-3, the V gene TRBV7-2; the match to TRBD1 covers 8 bases. Germline V gene data show CDR1 as SGHTA and CDR2 as FQGNSA. The CDR3 is 17 amino acids. V was clipped by 1 base and J by 6 bases; unmatched bases: 12.

The rearrangement uses TRBV9 and TRBJ1-2; 8 bases align to TRBD1. CDR1 is SGDLS, CDR2 YYNGEE, per germline. The trim removed 3 bases at V and 4 bases at J, leaving 11 bases unmatched. CDR3 length: 16 amino acids. The CDR3: CASSGYLTGDRYGYTF. CDR3 DNA sequence: TGTGCCAGCAGCGGATACTTGACAGGGGATCGCTATGGCTACACCTTC.

This clone appeared a few times. The chain employs TRBV27 and TRBJ2-1; 8 bases line up with TRBD2. The CDR3 sequence is 16 residues long. V was pared by 6 bases and J by 6 bases, with 13 bases of the junction left unmatched. CDR1 is MNHEY and CDR2 is SMNVEV in the germline V gene (reference sequence). DNA for the CDR3: TGTGCCAGCAGGGGCCGTCTAGCGGGTACAGGCAATGAGCAGTTCTTC. Residues: CASRGRLAGTGNEQFF.